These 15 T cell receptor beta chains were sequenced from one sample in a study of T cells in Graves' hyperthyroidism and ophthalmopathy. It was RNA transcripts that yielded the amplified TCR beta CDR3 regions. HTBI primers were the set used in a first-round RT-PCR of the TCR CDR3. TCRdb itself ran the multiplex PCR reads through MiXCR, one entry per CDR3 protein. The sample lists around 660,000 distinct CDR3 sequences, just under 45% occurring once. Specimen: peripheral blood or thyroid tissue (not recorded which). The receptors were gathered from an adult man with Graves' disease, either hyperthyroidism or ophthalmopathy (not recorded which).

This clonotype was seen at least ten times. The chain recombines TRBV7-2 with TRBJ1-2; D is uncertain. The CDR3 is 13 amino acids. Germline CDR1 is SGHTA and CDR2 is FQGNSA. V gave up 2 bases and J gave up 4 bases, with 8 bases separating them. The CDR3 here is CASSLSATYGYTF. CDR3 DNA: TGTGCCAGCAGCTTATCCGCGACCTATGGCTACACCTTC.

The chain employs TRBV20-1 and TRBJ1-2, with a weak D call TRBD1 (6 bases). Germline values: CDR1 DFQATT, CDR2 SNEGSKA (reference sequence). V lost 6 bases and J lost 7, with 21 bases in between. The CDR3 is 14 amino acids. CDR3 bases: TGCAGTGCCGAAGACCTAGGGGGGAGGCCTGGCTACACCTTC. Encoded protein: CSAEDLGGRPGYTF.

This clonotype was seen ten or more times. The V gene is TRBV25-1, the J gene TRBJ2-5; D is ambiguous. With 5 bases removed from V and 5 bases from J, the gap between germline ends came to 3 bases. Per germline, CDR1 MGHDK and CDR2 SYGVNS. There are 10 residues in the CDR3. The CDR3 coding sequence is TGTGCCAGCAGTAGGGAGACCCAGTACTTC. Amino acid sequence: CASSRETQYF.

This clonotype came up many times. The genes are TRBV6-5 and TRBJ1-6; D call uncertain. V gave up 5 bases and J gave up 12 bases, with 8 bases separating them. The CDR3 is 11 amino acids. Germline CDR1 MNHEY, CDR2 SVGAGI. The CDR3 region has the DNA TGTGCCAGCAGTGGATGGGGACCCCTCCACTTT. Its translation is CASSGWGPLHF.

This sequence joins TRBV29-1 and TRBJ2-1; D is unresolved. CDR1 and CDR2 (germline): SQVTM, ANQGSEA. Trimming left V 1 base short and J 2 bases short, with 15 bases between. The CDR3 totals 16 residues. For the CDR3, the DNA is TGCAGCGTTGAAGGGGGTCTGGACGGGCCCTACAATGAGCAGTTCTTC. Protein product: CSVEGGLDGPYNEQFF.

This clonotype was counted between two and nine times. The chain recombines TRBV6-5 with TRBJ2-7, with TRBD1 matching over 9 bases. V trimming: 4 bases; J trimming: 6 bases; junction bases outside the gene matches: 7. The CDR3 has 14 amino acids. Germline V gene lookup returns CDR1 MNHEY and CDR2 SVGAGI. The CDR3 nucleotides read TGTGCCAGCAGTTCCGGGACAGGGTCTCGCGAGCAGTACTTC. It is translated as CASSSGTGSREQYF.

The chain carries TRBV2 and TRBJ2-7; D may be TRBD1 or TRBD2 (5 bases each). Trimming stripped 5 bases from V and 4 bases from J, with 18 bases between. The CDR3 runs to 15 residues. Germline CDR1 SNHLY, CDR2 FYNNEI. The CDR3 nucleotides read TGTGCCAGCAGTTTAAAAGGGGACGGTGTATACGAGCAGTACTTC. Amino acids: CASSLKGDGVYEQYF.

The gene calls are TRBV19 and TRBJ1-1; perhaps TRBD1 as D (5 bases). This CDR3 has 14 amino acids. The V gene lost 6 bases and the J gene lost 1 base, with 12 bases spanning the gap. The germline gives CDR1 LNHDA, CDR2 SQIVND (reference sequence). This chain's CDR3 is CASRLEGTNTEAFF. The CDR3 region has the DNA TGTGCCAGTAGGTTGGAGGGGACGAACACTGAAGCTTTCTTT.

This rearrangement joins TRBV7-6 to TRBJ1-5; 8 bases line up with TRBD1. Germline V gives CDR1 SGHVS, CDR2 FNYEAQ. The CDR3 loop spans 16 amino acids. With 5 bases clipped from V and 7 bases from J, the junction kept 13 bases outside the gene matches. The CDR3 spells CASSLQPWTGNQPQHF. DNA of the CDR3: TGTGCCAGCAGCCTACAACCCTGGACAGGGAACCAGCCCCAGCATTTT.

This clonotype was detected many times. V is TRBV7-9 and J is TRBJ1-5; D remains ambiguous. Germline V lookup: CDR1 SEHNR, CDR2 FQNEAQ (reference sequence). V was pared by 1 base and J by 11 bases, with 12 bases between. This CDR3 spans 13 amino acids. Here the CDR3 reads CASSLDVGLTQHF. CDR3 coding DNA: TGTGCCAGCAGCTTAGATGTGGGTTTGACCCAGCATTTT.

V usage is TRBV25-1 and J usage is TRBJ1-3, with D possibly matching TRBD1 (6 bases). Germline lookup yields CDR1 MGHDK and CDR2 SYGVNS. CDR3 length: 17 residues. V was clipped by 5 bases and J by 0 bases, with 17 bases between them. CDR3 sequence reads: CASSPAPDSFSGNTIYF. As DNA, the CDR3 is TGTGCCAGCAGTCCCGCCCCGGACAGCTTCTCTGGAAACACCATATATTTT.

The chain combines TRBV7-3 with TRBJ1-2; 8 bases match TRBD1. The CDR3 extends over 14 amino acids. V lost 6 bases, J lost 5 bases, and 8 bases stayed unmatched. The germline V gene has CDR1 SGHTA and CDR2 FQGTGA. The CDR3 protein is CASRTGDAFYGYTF. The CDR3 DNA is TGTGCCAGCAGGACAGGGGACGCGTTTTATGGCTACACCTTC.

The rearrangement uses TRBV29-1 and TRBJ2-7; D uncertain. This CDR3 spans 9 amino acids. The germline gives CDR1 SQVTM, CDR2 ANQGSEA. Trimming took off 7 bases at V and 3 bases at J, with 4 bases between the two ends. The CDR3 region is CSAVYEQYF. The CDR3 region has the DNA TGCAGCGCCGTCTACGAGCAGTACTTC.

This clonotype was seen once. This CDR3 is CSAPRGMNTEAFF. CDR3 nucleotides: TGCAGTGCTCCGCGCGGGATGAACACTGAAGCTTTCTTT. This chain uses TRBV29-1 with TRBJ1-1; D is unresolved. Germline CDR1 is SQVTM and CDR2 is ANQGSEA. The CDR3 is made up of 13 amino acids.

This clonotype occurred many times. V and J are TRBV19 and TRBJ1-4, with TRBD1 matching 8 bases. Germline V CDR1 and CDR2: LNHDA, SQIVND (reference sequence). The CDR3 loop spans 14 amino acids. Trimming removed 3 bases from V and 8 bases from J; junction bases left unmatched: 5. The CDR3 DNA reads TGTGCCAGTAGTATTGACAGGGGAAACGAAAAACTGTTTTTT. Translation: CASSIDRGNEKLFF.